This note documents a single T cell receptor (beta chain) sequence. CDR1 is KGHSH, CDR2 LQKENI, per germline. There are 15 residues in the CDR3. V dropped 3 bases and J dropped 4 bases, with 15 bases sitting between them. Categorization into cohorts depended on clinical history that participants reported. Recovered status in Cohort 3 required two negative PCRs, clearance, or symptom resolution. This entry is derived from a study of blood T cell repertoires in COVID-19. Study-wide background: In each case, the material was cDNA or gDNA derived from T cells, B-cell-depleted T cells, or PBMCs.

Original analysis: Estimation of nucleated cell counts was performed using reference gene primer amplification. Some clones are missing from TCRdb's copy, which holds only in-frame ones; the method was immunoSEQ multiplex PCR. Clonal size and the V and J genes are those of that table, whereas D and trimming came from the DNA. The table shows 150,000 to 200,000 clones, with more than 75% occurring only once. The receptor was isolated from a woman aged 50 to 65 who had recovered from COVID-19. The specimen was PBMCs or T cells enriched from blood (not recorded which). V usage is TRBV18 and J usage is TRBJ1-2; a possible D gene is TRBD1 (6 bases). The DNA for the CDR3 is TGTGCCAGCTCACCCCGACAGGAAATGAGCTATGGCTACACCTTC. Translating gives CASSPRQEMSYGYTF.